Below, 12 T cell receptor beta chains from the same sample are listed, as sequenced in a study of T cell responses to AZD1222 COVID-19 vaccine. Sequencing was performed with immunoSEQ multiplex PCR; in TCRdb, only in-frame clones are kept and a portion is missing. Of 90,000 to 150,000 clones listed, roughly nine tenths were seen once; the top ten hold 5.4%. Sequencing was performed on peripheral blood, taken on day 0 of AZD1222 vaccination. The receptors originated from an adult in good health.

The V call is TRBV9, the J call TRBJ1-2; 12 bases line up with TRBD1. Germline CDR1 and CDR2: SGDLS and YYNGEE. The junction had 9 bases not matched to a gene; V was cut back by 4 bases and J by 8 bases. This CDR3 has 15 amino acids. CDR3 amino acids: CASSPSGTGGEGYTF. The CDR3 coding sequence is TGTGCCAGCAGCCCCTCCGGGACAGGGGGCGAAGGCTACACCTTC.

In DNA, the CDR3 is TGTGCCAGCAGTTTACTTTTCCGTCGGCCCTCCTACGAGCAGTACTTC. Encoded protein: CASSLLFRRPSYEQYF. The chain couples TRBV28 to TRBJ2-7; no reliable D call. The CDR3 runs to 16 residues. Germline-derived CDR1 and CDR2 are MDHEN and SYDVKM. V gave up 2 bases and J gave up 0 bases, with 14 bases separating them.

The CDR3 reads CASRSDLTYEQYF. CDR3 DNA: TGTGCCAGCAGAAGCGACCTAACCTACGAGCAGTACTTC. V usage is TRBV5-6 and J usage is TRBJ2-7; no clear D. V lost 5 bases and J 2 bases, leaving 11 bases between the germline ends. The CDR3 is made up of 13 amino acids. Germline CDR1 is SGHDT and CDR2 is YYEEEE.

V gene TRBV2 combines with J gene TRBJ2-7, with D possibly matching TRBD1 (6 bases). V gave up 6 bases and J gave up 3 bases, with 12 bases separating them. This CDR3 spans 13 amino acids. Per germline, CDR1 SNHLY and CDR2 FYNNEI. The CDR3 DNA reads TGTGCCAGCAGAGGGGGAGACTACTACGAGCAGTACTTC. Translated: CASRGGDYYEQYF.

The CDR3 spells CATSSARLAGSYNEQFF. DNA of the CDR3: TGTGCCACCAGCAGCGCAAGACTAGCGGGATCCTACAATGAGCAGTTCTTC. The gene calls are TRBV15 and TRBJ2-1; 11 bases agree with TRBD2. This CDR3 is 17 amino acids long. The V segment lost 3 bases and the J segment 1 base; nucleotides outside the gene matches: 5. Looked up from germline, CDR1 is LNHNV and CDR2 is YYDKDF (reference sequence).

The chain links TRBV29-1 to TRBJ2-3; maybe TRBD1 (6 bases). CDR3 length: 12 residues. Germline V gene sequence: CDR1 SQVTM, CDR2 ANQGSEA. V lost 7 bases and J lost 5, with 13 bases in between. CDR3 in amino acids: CSEIYREDTQYF. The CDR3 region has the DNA TGCAGCGAAATTTACAGGGAAGATACGCAGTATTTT.

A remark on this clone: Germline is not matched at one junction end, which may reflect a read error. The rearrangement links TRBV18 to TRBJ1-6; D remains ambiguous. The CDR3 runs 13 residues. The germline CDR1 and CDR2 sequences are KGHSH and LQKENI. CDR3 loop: CASSPQLTSPLHF. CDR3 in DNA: TGTGCCAGCTCGCCACAGTTAACTTCACCCCTCCACTTT.

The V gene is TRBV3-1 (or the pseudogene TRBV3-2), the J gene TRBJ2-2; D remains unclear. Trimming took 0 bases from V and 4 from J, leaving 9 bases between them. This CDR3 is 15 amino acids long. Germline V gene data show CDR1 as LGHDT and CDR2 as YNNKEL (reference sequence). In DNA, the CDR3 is TGTGCCAGCAGCCAAGATTTTAGGGCCACCGGGGAGCTGTTTTTT. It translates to CASSQDFRATGELFF.

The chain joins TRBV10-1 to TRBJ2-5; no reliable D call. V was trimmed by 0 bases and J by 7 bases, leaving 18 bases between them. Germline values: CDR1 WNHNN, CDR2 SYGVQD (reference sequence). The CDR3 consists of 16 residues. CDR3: CASSESKDPVIGTQYF. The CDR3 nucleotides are TGCGCCAGCAGTGAGTCAAAGGACCCCGTCATTGGGACCCAGTACTTC.

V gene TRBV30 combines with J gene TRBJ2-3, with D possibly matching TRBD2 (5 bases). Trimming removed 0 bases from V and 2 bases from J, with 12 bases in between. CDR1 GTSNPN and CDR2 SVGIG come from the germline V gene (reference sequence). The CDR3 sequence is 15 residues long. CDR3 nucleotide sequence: TGTGCCTGGAGTGTAGAGCCGGGATTCACAGATACGCAGTATTTT. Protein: CAWSVEPGFTDTQYF. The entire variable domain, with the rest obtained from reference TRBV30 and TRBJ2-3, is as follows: SQTIHQWPATLVQPVGSPLSLECTVEGTSNPNLYWYRQAAGRGLQLLFYSVGIGQISSEVPQNLSASRPQDRQFILSSKKLLLSDSGFYLCAWSVEPGFTDTQYFGPGTRLTVL.

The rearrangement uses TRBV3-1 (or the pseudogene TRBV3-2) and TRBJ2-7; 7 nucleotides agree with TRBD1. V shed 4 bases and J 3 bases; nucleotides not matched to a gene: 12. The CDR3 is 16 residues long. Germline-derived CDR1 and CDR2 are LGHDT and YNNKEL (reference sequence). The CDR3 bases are TGTGCCAGCAGCCCCAGGGACAGCCCAGAAGACTACGAGCAGTACTTC. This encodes CASSPRDSPEDYEQYF.

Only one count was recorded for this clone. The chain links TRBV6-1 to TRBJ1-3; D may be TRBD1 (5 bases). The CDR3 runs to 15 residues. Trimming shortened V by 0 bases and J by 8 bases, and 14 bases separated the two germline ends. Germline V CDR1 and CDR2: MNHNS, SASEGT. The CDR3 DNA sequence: TGTGCCAGCAGTGAAGCTCGGGGCGTCCGGGACACCATATATTTT. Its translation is CASSEARGVRDTIYF.